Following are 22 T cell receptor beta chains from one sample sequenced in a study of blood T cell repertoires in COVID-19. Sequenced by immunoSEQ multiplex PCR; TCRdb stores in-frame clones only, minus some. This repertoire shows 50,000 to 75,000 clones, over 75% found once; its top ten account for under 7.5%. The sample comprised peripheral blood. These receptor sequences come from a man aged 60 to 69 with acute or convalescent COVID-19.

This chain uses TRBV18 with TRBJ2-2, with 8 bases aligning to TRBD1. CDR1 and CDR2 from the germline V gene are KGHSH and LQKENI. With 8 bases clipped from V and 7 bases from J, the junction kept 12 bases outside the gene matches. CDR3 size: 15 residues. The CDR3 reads CASPPDRETRGELFF. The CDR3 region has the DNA TGTGCCAGCCCTCCGGACAGGGAGACCCGCGGGGAGCTGTTTTTT.

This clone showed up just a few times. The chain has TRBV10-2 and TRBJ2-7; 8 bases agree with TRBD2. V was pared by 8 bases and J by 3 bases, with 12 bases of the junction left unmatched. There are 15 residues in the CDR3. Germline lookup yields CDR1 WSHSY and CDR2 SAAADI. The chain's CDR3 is CASHTSGTGGYEQYF. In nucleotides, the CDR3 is TGCGCCAGCCACACTAGCGGCACTGGTGGCTACGAGCAGTACTTC.

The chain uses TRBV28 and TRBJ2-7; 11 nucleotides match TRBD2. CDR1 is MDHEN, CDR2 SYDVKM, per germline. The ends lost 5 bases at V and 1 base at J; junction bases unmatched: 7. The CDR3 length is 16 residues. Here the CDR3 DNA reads TGTGCCAGCAGTACCACTAGCGGGGGATTTTCCTACGAGCAGTACTTC. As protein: CASSTTSGGFSYEQYF.

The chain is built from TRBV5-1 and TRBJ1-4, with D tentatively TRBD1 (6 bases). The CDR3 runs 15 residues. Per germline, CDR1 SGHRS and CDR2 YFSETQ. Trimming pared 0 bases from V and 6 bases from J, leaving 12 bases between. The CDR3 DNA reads TGCGCCAGCAGCTTGGAATTGGCAGGGGATGAAAAACTGTTTTTT. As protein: CASSLELAGDEKLFF.

The CDR3 DNA follows: TGTGCCAGCAGCCCCAGCGGGGGGGTAGTCTACGAGCAGTACTTC. It specifies CASSPSGGVVYEQYF. The chain has TRBV7-3 and TRBJ2-7; 10 nucleotides align to TRBD2. The J segment lost 3 bases and the V segment lost 5 bases, leaving 7 bases of the junction unmatched. The CDR3 covers 15 residues. Germline assignment: CDR1 SGHTA and CDR2 FQGTGA.

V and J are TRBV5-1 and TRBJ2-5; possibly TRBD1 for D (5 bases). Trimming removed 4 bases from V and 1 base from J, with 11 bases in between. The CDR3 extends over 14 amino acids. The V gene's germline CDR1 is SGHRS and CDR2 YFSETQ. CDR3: CASSVGAVQETQYF. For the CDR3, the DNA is TGCGCCAGCAGCGTAGGGGCTGTCCAAGAGACCCAGTACTTC.

For the CDR3, the DNA is TGTGCCAGCAGTTCTATGGACACCTACGAGCAGTACTTC. Protein sequence: CASSSMDTYEQYF. The V and J genes are TRBV6-5 and TRBJ2-7; D might be TRBD1 (5 bases). The CDR3 consists of 13 residues. Per germline, CDR1 MNHEY and CDR2 SVGAGI. Trimming cost V 4 bases and J 2 bases, with 9 bases left between them.

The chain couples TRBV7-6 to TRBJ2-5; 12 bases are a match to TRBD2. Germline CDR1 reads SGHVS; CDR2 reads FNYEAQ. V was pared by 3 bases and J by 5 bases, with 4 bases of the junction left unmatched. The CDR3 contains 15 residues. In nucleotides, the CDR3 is TGTGCCAGCAGCTTCCTAGCGGGGGGGCCCGAGACCCAGTACTTC. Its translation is CASSFLAGGPETQYF.

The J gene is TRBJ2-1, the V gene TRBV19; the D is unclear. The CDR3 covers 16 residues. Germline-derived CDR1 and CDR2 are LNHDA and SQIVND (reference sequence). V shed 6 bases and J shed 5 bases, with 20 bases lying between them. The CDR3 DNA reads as TGTGCCAGTAGCCCTAGGCCCTTTTCAGTCGACAATGAGCAGTTCTTC. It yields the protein CASSPRPFSVDNEQFF.

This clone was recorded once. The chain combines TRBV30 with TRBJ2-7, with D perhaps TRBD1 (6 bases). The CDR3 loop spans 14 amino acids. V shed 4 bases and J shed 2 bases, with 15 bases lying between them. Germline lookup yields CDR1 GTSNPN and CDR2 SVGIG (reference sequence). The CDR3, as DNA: TGTGCCTGGAACTTCGGGACAAATACCTACGAGCAGTACTTC. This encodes CAWNFGTNTYEQYF.

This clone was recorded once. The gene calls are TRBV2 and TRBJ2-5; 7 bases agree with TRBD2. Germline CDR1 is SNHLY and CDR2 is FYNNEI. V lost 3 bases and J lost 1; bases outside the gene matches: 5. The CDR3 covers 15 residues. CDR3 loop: CASSDGASGQETQYF. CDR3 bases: TGTGCCAGCAGTGATGGGGCTAGCGGCCAAGAGACCCAGTACTTC.

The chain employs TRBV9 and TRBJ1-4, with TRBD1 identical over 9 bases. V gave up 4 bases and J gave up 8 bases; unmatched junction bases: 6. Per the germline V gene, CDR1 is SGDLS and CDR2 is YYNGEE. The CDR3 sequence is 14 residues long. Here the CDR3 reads CASSPGQGGEKLFF. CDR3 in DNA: TGTGCCAGCAGCCCGGGACAGGGAGGGGAAAAACTGTTTTTT.

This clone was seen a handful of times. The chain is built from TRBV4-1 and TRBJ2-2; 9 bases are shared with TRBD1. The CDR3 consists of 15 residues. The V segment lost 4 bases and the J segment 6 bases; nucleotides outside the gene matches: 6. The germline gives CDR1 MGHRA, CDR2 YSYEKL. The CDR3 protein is CASSLTGGWSGELFF. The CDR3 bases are TGCGCCAGCAGCCTAACAGGGGGCTGGTCCGGGGAGCTGTTTTTT.

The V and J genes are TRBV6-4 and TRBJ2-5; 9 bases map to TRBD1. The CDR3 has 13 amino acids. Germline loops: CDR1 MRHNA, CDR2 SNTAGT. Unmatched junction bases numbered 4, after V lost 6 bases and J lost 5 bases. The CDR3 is CASSQDRGETQYF. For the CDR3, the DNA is TGTGCCAGCAGCCAGGACAGGGGCGAGACCCAGTACTTC.

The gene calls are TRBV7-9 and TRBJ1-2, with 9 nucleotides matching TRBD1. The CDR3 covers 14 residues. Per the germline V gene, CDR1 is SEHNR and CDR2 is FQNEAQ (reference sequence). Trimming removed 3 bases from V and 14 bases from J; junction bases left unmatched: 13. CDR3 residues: CASSFPGQGSPGTF. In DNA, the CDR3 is TGTGCCAGCAGCTTCCCGGGACAGGGCTCTCCGGGGACCTTC.

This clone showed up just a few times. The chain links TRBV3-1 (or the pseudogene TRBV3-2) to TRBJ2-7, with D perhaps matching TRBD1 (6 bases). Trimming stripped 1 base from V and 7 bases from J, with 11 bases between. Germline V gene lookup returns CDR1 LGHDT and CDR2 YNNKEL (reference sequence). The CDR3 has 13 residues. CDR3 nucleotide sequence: TGTGCCAGCAGCCAAGTAGGGGGTGGAGAGCAGTACTTC. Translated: CASSQVGGGEQYF.

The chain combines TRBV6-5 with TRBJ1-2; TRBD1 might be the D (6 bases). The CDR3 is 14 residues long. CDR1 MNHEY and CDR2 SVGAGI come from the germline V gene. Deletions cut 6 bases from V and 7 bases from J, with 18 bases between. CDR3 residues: CASSLTGSSAGYTF. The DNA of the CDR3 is TGTGCCAGCAGCCTCACAGGGTCTTCGGCTGGCTACACCTTC.

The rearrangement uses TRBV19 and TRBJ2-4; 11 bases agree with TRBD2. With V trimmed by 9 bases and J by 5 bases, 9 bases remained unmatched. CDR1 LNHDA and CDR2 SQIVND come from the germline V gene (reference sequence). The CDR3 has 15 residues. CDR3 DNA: TGTGCCAGCTCCTATAGCGGGGGGGCCCAAAACATTCAGTACTTC. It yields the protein CASSYSGGAQNIQYF.

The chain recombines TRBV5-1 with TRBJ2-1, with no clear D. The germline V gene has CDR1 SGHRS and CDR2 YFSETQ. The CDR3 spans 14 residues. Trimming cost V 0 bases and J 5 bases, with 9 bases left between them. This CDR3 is CASSLELEHNEQFF. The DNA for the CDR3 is TGCGCCAGCAGCTTGGAACTGGAGCACAATGAGCAGTTCTTC. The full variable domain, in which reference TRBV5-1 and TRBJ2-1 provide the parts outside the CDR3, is KAGVTQTPRYLIKTRGQQVTLSCSPISGHRSVSWYQQTPGQGLQFLFEYFSETQRNKGNFPGRFSGRQFSNSRSEMNVSTLELGDSALYLCASSLELEHNEQFFGPGTRLTVL.

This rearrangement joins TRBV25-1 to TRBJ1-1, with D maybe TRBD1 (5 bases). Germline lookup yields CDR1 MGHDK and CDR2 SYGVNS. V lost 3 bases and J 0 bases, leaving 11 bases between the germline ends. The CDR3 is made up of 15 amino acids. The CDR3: CASSDGGYLNTEAFF. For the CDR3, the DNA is TGTGCCAGCAGTGATGGGGGGTATTTGAACACTGAAGCTTTCTTT.

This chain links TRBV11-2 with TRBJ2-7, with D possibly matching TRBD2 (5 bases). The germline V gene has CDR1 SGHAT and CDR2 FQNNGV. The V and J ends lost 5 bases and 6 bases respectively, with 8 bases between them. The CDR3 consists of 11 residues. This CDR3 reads CASSQAGEQYF. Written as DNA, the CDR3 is TGTGCCAGCAGCCAGGCGGGCGAGCAGTACTTC.

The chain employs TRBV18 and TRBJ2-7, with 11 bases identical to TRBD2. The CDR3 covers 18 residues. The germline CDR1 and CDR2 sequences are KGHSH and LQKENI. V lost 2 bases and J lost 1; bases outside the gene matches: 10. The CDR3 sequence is CASSPRYRLAGSSYEQYF. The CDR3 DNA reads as TGTGCCAGCTCACCAAGATATAGACTAGCGGGGTCTTCCTACGAGCAGTACTTC.